A single sample gave rise to the 22 T cell receptor beta chains below, sequenced in a study of cytomegalovirus exposure and HLA in healthy donors. PCR involved 60 Vbeta and 13 Jbeta primers. Repertoires were generated with immunoSEQ multiplex PCR, while TCRdb's copy carries only in-frame clones and drops some. Of some 150,000 clones listed, 80% are singletons. Sequences were obtained from PBMCs. These receptor sequences come from a woman between 50 and 59 years old in good health and CMV-seropositive.

Only one count was recorded for this clone. V usage is TRBV4-2 and J usage is TRBJ2-3; 7 bases map to TRBD2. CDR3 length: 15 amino acids. Per germline, CDR1 LGHNA and CDR2 YNFKEQ. Germline trimming cut 4 bases from V and 1 base from J; bases unmatched to any gene: 5. CDR3 bases: TGTGCCAGCAGCCTCCAACGGGGGGGCACAGATACGCAGTATTTT. Translating gives CASSLQRGGTDTQYF.

This rearrangement joins TRBV4-1 to TRBJ2-1; 10 bases map to TRBD2. Germline V lookup: CDR1 MGHRA, CDR2 YSYEKL. V shed 0 bases and J 2 bases; nucleotides not matched to a gene: 4. The CDR3 is 17 residues long. CDR3 DNA: TGCGCCAGCAGCCAAGATTTAGCGGGAGGTGCCTACAATGAGCAGTTCTTC. Amino acid sequence: CASSQDLAGGAYNEQFF.

The sample holds a few counts of this clone. The gene calls are TRBV19 and TRBJ1-2; D is unresolved. CDR1 and CDR2 (germline): LNHDA, SQIVND (reference sequence). The CDR3 spans 15 residues. V gave up 3 bases and J gave up 5 bases, with 16 bases separating them. In DNA, the CDR3 is TGTGCCAGTAGTATCTCGCCAGGAGGGAATTATGGCTACACCTTC. Its protein product is CASSISPGGNYGYTF.

The rearrangement uses TRBV9 and TRBJ1-4; D is unclear. The germline V and J ends were trimmed by 3 bases and 7 bases, with 16 bases remaining between them. Germline loops: CDR1 SGDLS, CDR2 YYNGEE. This CDR3 is 15 amino acids long. CDR3 bases: TGTGCCAGCAGCGCCCGACCGACGTCGGGTGAAAAACTGTTTTTT. Translation: CASSARPTSGEKLFF.

This clone occurred once. This sequence joins TRBV5-1 and TRBJ2-3, with 15 positions matching TRBD2. Trimming cost V 4 bases and J 0 bases; bases outside gene matches: 9. Germline V gene lookup returns CDR1 SGHRS and CDR2 YFSETQ. There are 19 residues in the CDR3. The CDR3 loop reads CASSLSGTSGGPSTDTQYF. The CDR3 DNA reads as TGCGCCAGCAGCCTAAGCGGGACTAGCGGGGGGCCGAGCACAGATACGCAGTATTTT.

The chain links TRBV4-2 to TRBJ2-4, with D tentatively TRBD2 (7 bases). Trimming removed 3 bases from V and 1 base from J, with 16 bases in between. CDR3 length: 17 amino acids. Germline assignment: CDR1 LGHNA and CDR2 YNFKEQ. CDR3 in amino acids: CASSQEEGRGAKNIQYF. In nucleotides, the CDR3 is TGTGCCAGCAGCCAGGAAGAGGGGAGGGGGGCCAAAAACATTCAGTACTTC.

The chain uses TRBV6-5 and TRBJ2-5, with TRBD1 identical over 7 bases. The CDR3 has 13 residues. Germline CDR1 MNHEY, CDR2 SVGAGI. V shed 6 bases and J 5 bases; nucleotides not matched to a gene: 6. The CDR3 here is CASREQGRETQYF. In DNA, the CDR3 is TGTGCCAGCAGGGAACAGGGGCGGGAGACCCAGTACTTC.

The count of this clone is one. V usage is TRBV9 and J usage is TRBJ1-1, with TRBD1 matching over 7 bases. In germline, CDR1 is SGDLS, CDR2 YYNGEE. J was trimmed by 5 bases and V by 3 bases; bases with no gene match: 7. CDR3 size: 14 residues. CDR3 sequence: CASSGGQGGTEAFF. The CDR3 bases are TGTGCCAGCAGCGGAGGCCAGGGGGGAACTGAAGCTTTCTTT. The complete variable domain, with remaining parts taken from reference TRBV9 and TRBJ1-1, reads DSGVTQTPKHLITATGQRVTLRCSPRSGDLSVYWYQQSLDQGLQFLIQYYNGEERAKGNILERFSAQQFPDLHSELNLSSLELGDSALYFCASSGGQGGTEAFFGQGTRLTVV.

The chain is built from TRBV4-1 and TRBJ2-5; 12 positions agree with TRBD2. Looked up from germline, CDR1 is MGHRA and CDR2 is YSYEKL. After removal of 3 bases from V and 5 bases from J, the junction contained 4 bases not matched to a gene. There are 15 residues in the CDR3. CDR3 protein: CASSQSGTSGETQYF. The CDR3 nucleotides are TGCGCCAGCAGCCAGAGTGGGACTAGCGGGGAGACCCAGTACTTC.

J is TRBJ1-2 and V is TRBV7-9; D is perhaps TRBD1 (6 bases). In germline, CDR1 is SEHNR, CDR2 FQNEAQ (reference sequence). This CDR3 region has 13 residues. Trimming removed 8 bases at V and 2 bases at J, with 12 bases between. The CDR3 bases are TGTGCCAGCCTCCGGGACACCAACTATGGCTACACCTTC. It specifies CASLRDTNYGYTF.

This clone was found once. The chain has TRBV27 and TRBJ2-7; TRBD1 might be the D (6 bases). Germline lookup yields CDR1 MNHEY and CDR2 SMNVEV (reference sequence). The CDR3 covers 15 residues. The germline V and J ends were trimmed by 4 bases and 6 bases, with 19 bases remaining between them. The CDR3 loop is CASSSWGQGKVEQYF. For the CDR3, the DNA is TGTGCCAGCAGTTCCTGGGGGCAGGGAAAGGTCGAGCAGTACTTC.

The J gene is TRBJ2-3, the V gene TRBV5-1; D is possibly TRBD2 (5 bases). This CDR3 is 14 amino acids long. CDR1 is SGHRS, CDR2 YFSETQ, per germline. V was trimmed by 3 bases and J by 2 bases, leaving 10 bases between them. This CDR3 reads CASSSEDPTDTQYF. The DNA of the CDR3 is TGCGCCAGCAGCTCGGAGGACCCCACAGATACGCAGTATTTT. The full variable domain, its missing parts supplied by reference TRBV5-1 and TRBJ2-3, is KAGVTQTPRYLIKTRGQQVTLSCSPISGHRSVSWYQQTPGQGLQFLFEYFSETQRNKGNFPGRFSGRQFSNSRSEMNVSTLELGDSALYLCASSSEDPTDTQYFGPGTRLTVL.

This chain joins TRBV10-3 and TRBJ1-2, with 7 bases matching TRBD1. Germline-derived CDR1 and CDR2 are ENHRY and SYGVKD. The CDR3 covers 14 residues. Germline trimming cut 3 bases from V and 4 bases from J; bases unmatched to any gene: 5. CDR3 protein: CAISEEGGGYGYTF. CDR3 DNA: TGTGCCATCAGTGAAGAAGGGGGCGGCTATGGCTACACCTTC.

The chain uses TRBV19 and TRBJ1-5, with 11 bases that match TRBD1. CDR3 length: 14 residues. Germline V gives CDR1 LNHDA, CDR2 SQIVND (reference sequence). With 6 bases clipped from V and 7 bases from J, the junction kept 5 bases outside the gene matches. In nucleotides, the CDR3 is TGTGCCAGTAGGGACAGGGGGCGTAGGCAGCCCCAGCATTTT. It yields the protein CASRDRGRRQPQHF.

The V and J genes are TRBV10-3 and TRBJ2-3, with TRBD2 matching over 8 bases. The CDR3 has 14 amino acids. Trimming removed 11 bases from V and 1 base from J; junction bases left unmatched: 8. In germline, CDR1 is ENHRY, CDR2 SYGVKD. The CDR3 sequence: CAVAAGAGTDTQYF. CDR3 DNA sequence: TGTGCCGTCGCAGCGGGGGCGGGCACAGATACGCAGTATTTT.

This rearrangement joins TRBV13 to TRBJ2-7; perhaps TRBD2 as D (5 bases). This CDR3 region has 13 residues. The V and J ends lost 5 bases and 3 bases respectively, with 11 bases between them. Germline V gives CDR1 PRHDT, CDR2 FYEKMQ (reference sequence). The CDR3 region has the DNA TGTGCCAGCAGCCACGGGAACCACTACGAGCAGTACTTC. It codes for CASSHGNHYEQYF.

This chain links TRBV6-4 with TRBJ2-3, with 7 nucleotides matching TRBD2. The CDR3 totals 15 residues. Germline CDR1 MRHNA, CDR2 SNTAGT. The J segment lost 0 bases and the V segment lost 5 bases, leaving 5 bases of the junction unmatched. The CDR3 spells CASSSSGVSTDTQYF. The DNA for the CDR3 is TGTGCCAGCAGTTCCAGCGGGGTTAGCACAGATACGCAGTATTTT.

V usage is TRBV15 and J usage is TRBJ1-2; 10 positions match TRBD1. CDR3 length: 16 residues. Germline V lookup: CDR1 LNHNV, CDR2 YYDKDF (reference sequence). Unmatched junction bases numbered 9, after V lost 0 bases and J lost 8 bases. CDR3 region: CATSRDFGTGERGYTF. CDR3 sequence (DNA): TGTGCCACCAGCAGAGATTTTGGGACAGGGGAGAGAGGCTACACCTTC.

The chain is built from TRBV4-1 and TRBJ2-7; D ambiguous. V lost 0 bases to trimming and J lost 0 bases, with 12 bases between them. In germline, CDR1 is MGHRA, CDR2 YSYEKL. The CDR3 extends over 16 amino acids. In DNA, the CDR3 is TGCGCCAGCAGCCAAGACCCCAGCGCGAGCTCCTACGAGCAGTACTTC. Residues: CASSQDPSASSYEQYF.

The chain has TRBV4-3 and TRBJ2-2; D might be TRBD1 (6 bases). The germline gives CDR1 LGHNA, CDR2 YSLEER. Deletions cut 0 bases from V and 9 bases from J, with 17 bases between. The CDR3 contains 16 residues. CDR3 amino acids: CASSQEPGTRNRELFF. The CDR3 DNA follows: TGCGCCAGCAGCCAAGAACCCGGGACACGCAATCGGGAGCTGTTTTTT.

The J gene is TRBJ2-7, the V gene TRBV2, with D possibly matching TRBD1 (6 bases). Trimming removed 6 bases from V and 3 bases from J, with 12 bases in between. From germline, CDR1 is SNHLY and CDR2 FYNNEI. The CDR3 extends over 13 amino acids. The CDR3 nucleotides are TGTGCCAGCAGCCCCGGACAGTTCTACGAGCAGTACTTC. Translating gives CASSPGQFYEQYF.

The genes are TRBV5-6 and TRBJ2-2; possible D gene TRBD2, 6 bases. Trimming stripped 4 bases from V and 9 bases from J, with 19 bases between. CDR3 size: 15 residues. Germline-derived CDR1 and CDR2 are SGHDT and YYEEEE. The DNA of the CDR3 is TGTGCCAGCAGCATTGGTTTCGGGAGCCCCCGGGAGCTGTTTTTT. Encoded protein: CASSIGFGSPRELFF.